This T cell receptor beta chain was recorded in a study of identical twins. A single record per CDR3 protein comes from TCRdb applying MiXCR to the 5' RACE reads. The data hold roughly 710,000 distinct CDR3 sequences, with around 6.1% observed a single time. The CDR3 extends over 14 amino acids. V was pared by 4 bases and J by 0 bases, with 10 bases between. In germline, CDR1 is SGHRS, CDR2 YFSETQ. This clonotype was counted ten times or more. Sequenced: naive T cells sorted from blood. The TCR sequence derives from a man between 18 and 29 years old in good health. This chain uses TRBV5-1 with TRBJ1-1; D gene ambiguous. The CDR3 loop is CASSPTKMNTEAFF. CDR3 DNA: TGCGCCAGCAGCCCTACAAAAATGAACACTGAAGCTTTCTTT.